This T cell receptor beta chain was sequenced during a study of CD4 T cells in relation to SARS-CoV-2 and coronaviruses. Study information: After around 10 days of antigen culture, PBMC TCR beta CDR3s were sequenced.

This clone appeared a single time. Its antigen remains unknown. Trimming stripped 2 bases from V and 3 bases from J, with 25 bases between. The length of the CDR3 is 19 residues. Germline V gene sequence: CDR1 MNHEY, CDR2 SVGEGT. Unexposed donor CD4+ T cells date from about 2011-2019, before the COVID-19 pandemic. Isolation of CD4+ T cells took place after less than 13 days in culture. Study-wide points: No donor gave both pre-pandemic and post-infection samples. Monoreactive clones expanded significantly more to SARS-CoV-2 than crossreactive clones did.

Using immunoSEQ multiplex PCR, the repertoire was profiled, and TCRdb retains in-frame clones only, with some absent. The repertoire has tens of thousands of clones, roughly four fifths of them found once; the top ten carry roughly 20%. Sequencing input: CD4+ T cells from PBMCs, cultured in vitro. The genes are TRBV6-2 or TRBV6-3 and TRBJ1-2; possible D gene TRBD1, 6 bases. The clonotype was recovered from a human donor in good health. This chain's CDR3 is CASSYGSPRGKGRDYGYTF. The CDR3 nucleotides are TGTGCCAGCAGTTACGGTTCCCCGAGGGGGAAGGGGCGCGACTATGGCTACACCTTC.